This is a list of T cell receptor beta chains from one sample in a study of shared clonotypes between healthy human individuals. Profiled with immunoSEQ multiplex PCR; TCRdb holds only in-frame clones, not every one. This sample has 490,000 or so clones; 76% occur once, and the top ten carry 10% to 15%. Sequences were obtained from PBMCs. These receptors all stem from a woman aged 40 to 49 in good health. Some clones in this sample may be carry-over from other donors' samples. The CDR3 runs from the conserved cysteine through the conserved F or W. The D gene is left open where the match is weak. Expanded clones are given a class, and other clones once, few, many or no size at all.

clone_size	cdr3_length	j_call	d_call	v_call	cdr3_aa	cdr3_nt
once	15	TRBJ2-1	-	TRBV9	CASSVDNNPYNEQFF	TGTGCCAGCAGCGTAGACAACAACCCTTACAATGAGCAGTTCTTC
-	19	TRBJ2-6	-	TRBV28	CASSLSQGRVLSGANVLTF	TGTGCCAGCAGTTTATCACAGGGGAGGGTACTCTCTGGGGCCAACGTCCTGACTTTC
-	13	TRBJ2-7	-	TRBV27	CASSFVSSYEQYF	TGTGCCAGCAGTTTCGTAAGCTCCTACGAGCAGTACTTC
-	15	TRBJ2-2	-	TRBV2	CASSESSGGTGELFF	TGTGCCAGCAGTGAGTCCAGTGGGGGCACCGGGGAGCTGTTTTTT
-	14	TRBJ2-7	-	TRBV7-9	CAGSLGVPRGEQYF	TGTGCCGGCAGCTTAGGTGTTCCCCGGGGCGAGCAGTACTTC
-	13	TRBJ2-1	TRBD2	TRBV5-3	CARGLAGDNEQFF	TGTGCCAGAGGACTAGCGGGAGACAATGAGCAGTTCTTC
-	13	TRBJ2-5	-	TRBV7-2	CASSLSRQETQYF	TGTGCCAGCAGCTTATCTAGGCAGGAGACCCAGTACTTC
-	13	TRBJ2-7	TRBD1	TRBV28	CASSTTGSYEQYF	TGTGCCAGCAGCACGACAGGGTCCTACGAGCAGTACTTC
-	16	TRBJ1-2	-	TRBV7-9	CASSFGIAGGFYGYTF	TGTGCCAGCAGCTTTGGGATAGCCGGGGGTTTTTATGGCTACACCTTC
many	13	TRBJ1-1	-	TRBV19	CASSSKTRAEAFF	TGTGCCAGTAGTAGCAAGACACGCGCTGAAGCTTTCTTT
many	14	TRBJ1-2	-	TRBV11-2	CASSLVGSNYGYTF	TGTGCCAGCAGCTTAGTGGGGTCCAACTATGGCTACACCTTC
few	11	TRBJ1-2	-	TRBV2	CASSVGYGYTF	TGTGCCAGCAGTGTAGGGTATGGCTACACCTTC
-	16	TRBJ1-6	-	TRBV4-3	CASSQEGGNNNSPLHF	TGCGCCAGCAGCCAAGAGGGGGGGAACAATAATTCACCCCTCCACTTT
-	13	TRBJ2-2	-	TRBV11-3	CASSSHRTGELFF	TGTGCCAGCAGCTCTCACCGGACCGGGGAGCTGTTTTTT
-	15	TRBJ2-1	TRBD2	TRBV4-2	CASSFRTSGHNEQFF	TGTGCCAGCAGCTTCAGAACTAGCGGACACAATGAGCAGTTCTTC
-	12	TRBJ1-1	-	TRBV18	CASSPGTTPAFF	TGTGCCAGCTCCCCGGGGACCACCCCAGCTTTCTTT
-	13	TRBJ2-7	-	TRBV5-8	CASSLRPPYEQYF	TGTGCCAGCAGCTTGAGGCCCCCCTACGAGCAGTACTTC
once	15	TRBJ1-1	-	TRBV27	CASSLQLGGYTEAFF	TGTGCCAGCAGTTTACAGCTGGGAGGGTACACTGAAGCTTTCTTT
once	13	TRBJ1-4	-	TRBV2	CASRVDGTEKLFF	TGTGCCAGCAGGGTGGACGGGACAGAAAAACTGTTTTTT
-	17	TRBJ2-7	-	TRBV5-4	CASSRQGQKKGGSEQYF	TGTGCCAGCAGCAGACAGGGCCAAAAAAAAGGAGGGTCCGAGCAGTACTTC
-	13	TRBJ1-1	-	TRBV7-2	CASSLSSGREAFF	TGTGCCAGCAGCTTATCATCCGGGCGAGAAGCTTTCTTT
-	12	TRBJ1-5	-	TRBV27	CASSFEGRPQHF	TGTGCCAGCAGTTTTGAGGGTCGGCCCCAGCATTTT
-	15	TRBJ2-3	-	TRBV7-3	CASSPGDFSTDTQYF	TGTGCCAGCAGCCCGGGGGACTTTAGCACAGATACGCAGTATTTT
-	13	TRBJ1-4	-	TRBV18	CASSPPGNEKLFF	TGTGCCAGCTCACCACCGGGTAATGAAAAACTGTTTTTT
-	17	TRBJ2-1	-	TRBV2	CASRGLERLKEYNEQFF	TGTGCCAGCAGGGGCCTGGAGCGCCTAAAGGAGTACAATGAGCAGTTCTTC